These 32 T cell receptor beta chains share one sample of origin, sequenced in a study of PD-L1 blockade in urothelial cancer. Generated by immunoSEQ multiplex PCR, the TCRdb table keeps only in-frame clones and is missing some. The table lists about 30,000 clones, approximately 87% of them singletons. The source material was PBMCs, sampled around atezolizumab (anti-PD-L1) treatment. These receptors were taken from a man between 50 and 59 years old with urothelial cancer.

This sequence joins TRBV6-5 and TRBJ1-1; D gene ambiguous. Germline V gene sequence: CDR1 MNHEY, CDR2 SVGAGI. Trimming left V 6 bases short and J 0 bases short, with 8 bases between. The CDR3 is 13 amino acids. The CDR3 here is CASRRSMNTEAFF. For the CDR3, the DNA is TGTGCCAGCAGGCGTTCGATGAACACTGAAGCTTTCTTT.

The chain has TRBV18 and TRBJ2-6; 8 bases are shared with TRBD1. The ends lost 7 bases at V and 0 bases at J; junction bases unmatched: 8. CDR3 length: 17 residues. Germline V CDR1 and CDR2: KGHSH, LQKENI. CDR3 DNA sequence: TGTGCCAGCTTTACCGGGACAGGCCCCTCTGGGGCCAACGTCCTGACTTTC. This translates into CASFTGTGPSGANVLTF.

This chain links TRBV6-1 with TRBJ1-6; D is ambiguous. Germline CDR1 and CDR2: MNHNS and SASEGT. V was trimmed by 4 bases and J by 0 bases, leaving 10 bases between them. This CDR3 contains 16 residues. The CDR3 loop reads CASSAIGSSYNSPLHF. The DNA for the CDR3 is TGTGCCAGCAGTGCTATAGGGAGCTCCTATAATTCACCCCTCCACTTT.

The chain recombines TRBV5-1 with TRBJ1-4; a possible D gene is TRBD1 (5 bases). The CDR3 length is 17 residues. The germline gives CDR1 SGHRS, CDR2 YFSETQ. V lost 5 bases to trimming and J lost 5 bases, with 22 bases between them. For the CDR3, the DNA is TGCGCCAGCAGACTGACGGACACCCCGATCATCAATGAAAAACTGTTTTTT. This translates into CASRLTDTPIINEKLFF. The variable domain in full, completed from reference TRBV5-1 and TRBJ1-4, reads KAGVTQTPRYLIKTRGQQVTLSCSPISGHRSVSWYQQTPGQGLQFLFEYFSETQRNKGNFPGRFSGRQFSNSRSEMNVSTLELGDSALYLCASRLTDTPIINEKLFFGSGTQLSVL.

Only a few counts were recorded for this clone. V gene TRBV2 combines with J gene TRBJ2-7, with a tentative D call TRBD2 (5 bases). Germline CDR1 is SNHLY and CDR2 is FYNNEI. CDR3 length: 13 residues. V lost 6 bases, J lost 5 bases, and 14 bases lay in between. The CDR3 spells CASRTGILNEQYF. The CDR3 coding sequence is TGTGCCAGCAGGACGGGAATCCTTAACGAGCAGTACTTC.

J is TRBJ2-3 and V is TRBV6-6; 9 positions agree with TRBD2. Germline CDR1 reads MNHNY; CDR2 reads SVGAGI (reference sequence). The CDR3 totals 16 residues. The J segment lost 5 bases and the V segment lost 7 bases, leaving 13 bases of the junction unmatched. CDR3 in DNA: TGTGCCAGCACTCTGGGGGGAACTAGCGGGCGAGATACGCAGTATTTT. Its protein is CASTLGGTSGRDTQYF.

The chain carries TRBV6-5 and TRBJ2-7; D ambiguous. Trimming removed 3 bases at V and 6 bases at J, with 12 bases between. Per germline, CDR1 MNHEY and CDR2 SVGAGI. The CDR3 runs to 13 residues. The CDR3 nucleotides are TGTGCCAGCAGTTATTTAACGGGTACCGAGCAGTACTTC. This gives the protein CASSYLTGTEQYF.

This clone was observed once. The chain joins TRBV4-1 to TRBJ1-2, with D possibly TRBD1 on 5 matching bases. From germline, CDR1 is MGHRA and CDR2 YSYEKL. The CDR3 is 15 amino acids. Trimming took off 5 bases at V and 4 bases at J, with 17 bases between the two ends. The DNA of the CDR3 is TGCGCCAGCAGCTCCTTGGCCGGACAAGTCTATGGCTACACCTTC. Protein sequence: CASSSLAGQVYGYTF.

The chain carries TRBV2 and TRBJ2-4; 12 bases align to TRBD1. This CDR3 spans 18 amino acids. Trimming removed 5 bases from V and 1 base from J; junction bases left unmatched: 9. In germline, CDR1 is SNHLY, CDR2 FYNNEI. CDR3 amino acids: CASSSRDRGRVAKNIQYF. For the CDR3, the DNA is TGTGCCAGCAGTTCCCGGGACAGGGGGCGTGTGGCCAAAAACATTCAGTACTTC.

This clone qualifies as medium-sized (0.01 to 0.1%). The V call is TRBV18, the J call TRBJ2-1; 8 nucleotides match TRBD1. CDR1 is KGHSH and CDR2 is LQKENI in the germline V gene. Trimming removed 0 bases from V and 6 bases from J; junction bases left unmatched: 7. The CDR3 runs to 16 residues. In nucleotides, the CDR3 is TGTGCCAGCTCACCACCCCTCCAGGGGGCCCCCAATGAGCAGTTCTTC. Translation: CASSPPLQGAPNEQFF.

This chain uses TRBV5-1 with TRBJ2-7; D is possibly TRBD1 (6 bases). The CDR3 runs 12 residues. The V end was cut by 3 bases, the J end by 5 bases, with 9 bases between. Germline V gene sequence: CDR1 SGHRS, CDR2 YFSETQ. CDR3 loop: CASSSRGHEQYF. CDR3 bases: TGCGCCAGCAGCTCCAGGGGCCACGAGCAGTACTTC.

The V gene is TRBV5-1, the J gene TRBJ1-1, with 9 nucleotides matching TRBD1. In germline, CDR1 is SGHRS, CDR2 YFSETQ. This CDR3 contains 15 residues. V dropped 6 bases and J dropped 5; count of bases not matched to a gene: 11. This CDR3 reads CASTDGGQGRTEAFF. CDR3 in DNA: TGCGCCAGCACCGACGGCGGACAGGGGAGAACTGAAGCTTTCTTT.

The chain joins TRBV9 to TRBJ2-2, with 10 bases fitting TRBD2. CDR1 and CDR2 from the germline V gene are SGDLS and YYNGEE. CDR3 size: 17 residues. After removal of 0 bases from V and 7 bases from J, the junction contained 9 bases not matched to a gene. As DNA, the CDR3 is TGTGCCAGCAGCGTAGCTAGCGGGAGTGTAGTGGGCGGGGAGCTGTTTTTT. Residues: CASSVASGSVVGGELFF.

The V gene is TRBV18, the J gene TRBJ1-4, with D possibly matching TRBD1 (5 bases). There are 19 residues in the CDR3. Trimming shortened V by 2 bases and J by 5 bases, and 24 bases separated the two germline ends. Germline lookup yields CDR1 KGHSH and CDR2 LQKENI. CDR3 amino acids: CASSPDPIRGTGLNEKLFF. The CDR3 nucleotides are TGTGCCAGCTCACCAGATCCGATTCGGGGGACTGGGTTAAATGAAAAACTGTTTTTT.

This chain joins TRBV21-1 and TRBJ1-1. TRBV21-1 has pseudogene status. This CDR3 is 13 amino acids long. This chain's CDR3 is CASSIPRPELAFF. CDR3 in DNA: TGTGCCAGCAGCATCCCTAGGCCTGAACTAGCTTTCTTT.

The V and J genes are TRBV28 and TRBJ2-7; the D is unclear. Trimming shortened V by 2 bases and J by 4 bases, and 3 bases separated the two germline ends. Per the germline V gene, CDR1 is MDHEN and CDR2 is SYDVKM. This CDR3 is 11 amino acids long. In nucleotides, the CDR3 is TGTGCCAGCAGTTTACAGTACGAGCAGTACTTC. The encoded protein is CASSLQYEQYF.

This sequence joins TRBV15 and TRBJ1-1, with 7 bases lining up with TRBD1. Germline V lookup: CDR1 LNHNV, CDR2 YYDKDF (reference sequence). The CDR3 spans 13 residues. Losses at the gene ends were 0 bases for V and 11 bases for J; bases not matched to a gene: 6. The CDR3 nucleotides are TGTGCCACCAGCAGAGACCCGACAGGGAGTGCTTTCTTT. It yields the protein CATSRDPTGSAFF.

The chain uses TRBV5-1 and TRBJ2-5, with TRBD2 identical over 13 bases. CDR3 length: 16 amino acids. Germline CDR1 and CDR2: SGHRS and YFSETQ. V lost 4 bases to trimming and J lost 1 base; unmatched junction nucleotides: 4. CDR3 coding DNA: TGCGCCAGCAGCCACGGACTAGCGGGAGTCCAAGAGACCCAGTACTTC. It yields the protein CASSHGLAGVQETQYF.

In its sample, this clone was seen once. The CDR3 protein is CASRDPAGTDSYGYTF. The CDR3, as DNA: TGTGCCAGCAGGGATCCGGCAGGAACAGATTCCTATGGCTACACCTTC. J is TRBJ1-2 and V is TRBV6-6; D is undetermined. The germline V gene has CDR1 MNHNY and CDR2 SVGAGI (reference sequence). The V end lost 6 bases, the J end lost 4 bases, and 21 bases lay between the germline ends. This CDR3 region has 16 residues.

This clone has just a few counts. The chain recombines TRBV28 with TRBJ2-1; 7 bases align to TRBD2. This CDR3 is 13 amino acids long. Germline V gene data show CDR1 as MDHEN and CDR2 as SYDVKM. J was trimmed by 7 bases and V by 3 bases; bases with no gene match: 3. CDR3 sequence reads: CASSFNGRNEQFF. CDR3 DNA: TGTGCCAGCAGTTTTAACGGGAGGAATGAGCAGTTCTTC.

The V call is TRBV5-6, the J call TRBJ2-7; D perhaps matches TRBD2 (7 bases). Germline V gives CDR1 SGHDT, CDR2 YYEEEE. This CDR3 has 15 amino acids. Trimming shortened V by 0 bases and J by 3 bases, and 13 bases separated the two germline ends. The CDR3 sequence is CASSLAAGGRYEQYF. The CDR3 DNA reads TGTGCCAGCAGCTTGGCCGCCGGGGGGCGCTACGAGCAGTACTTC.

This clone was observed a few times. V is TRBV6-1 and J is TRBJ1-3; weak D call: TRBD1 (5 bases). Trimming cost V 7 bases and J 4 bases, with 17 bases left between them. The germline gives CDR1 MNHNS, CDR2 SASEGT. CDR3 length: 15 residues. The CDR3 reads CASIRLLNRGNTIYF. The CDR3 DNA sequence: TGTGCCAGCATCCGCCTTTTGAACAGGGGAAACACCATATATTTT.

The rearrangement links TRBV30 to TRBJ2-5, with a possible D match to TRBD2 (6 bases). Germline-derived CDR1 and CDR2 are GTSNPN and SVGIG (reference sequence). V lost 5 bases and J lost 5, with 15 bases in between. CDR3 length: 13 amino acids. CDR3 sequence: CAWGLGGLETQYF. In DNA form, the CDR3 reads TGTGCCTGGGGGTTGGGGGGTTTGGAGACCCAGTACTTC.

The chain couples TRBV12-5 to TRBJ2-3, with D possibly being TRBD1 (6 bases). This CDR3 is 15 amino acids long. Trimming took off 1 base at V and 0 bases at J, with 8 bases between the two ends. Looked up from germline, CDR1 is LGHNT and CDR2 is FRNRAP. In nucleotides, the CDR3 is TGTGCTAGTGGTTTGGGGGACATTAGCACAGATACGCAGTATTTT. Encoded protein: CASGLGDISTDTQYF.

This clone is a singleton in its sample. One end of the junction varies from germline; a read error may be responsible. This sequence joins TRBV28 and TRBJ1-2; 7 bases map to TRBD1. Per germline, CDR1 MDHEN and CDR2 SYDVKM. The CDR3 extends over 12 amino acids. The CDR3 is CASMKRNRGTSF. The CDR3 bases are TGTGCCAGCATGAAGCGCAACAGGGGAACCTCCTTC.

This clone has only a few counts. The CDR3 nucleotides read TGTGCCAGCAGCGAGCACGGGGGGGCGAACACTGAAGCTTTCTTT. Translation gives CASSEHGGANTEAFF. J is TRBJ1-1 and V is TRBV7-3; perhaps TRBD1 as D (6 bases). V lost 5 bases and J lost 1, with 14 bases in between. CDR3 length equals 15 residues. Germline CDR1 SGHTA, CDR2 FQGTGA.

V gene TRBV11-2 combines with J gene TRBJ2-7; the D gene is possibly TRBD2 (5 bases). CDR3 size: 14 residues. Looked up from germline, CDR1 is SGHAT and CDR2 is FQNNGV. V lost 2 bases, J lost 2 bases, and 10 bases lay in between. Here the CDR3 DNA reads TGTGCCAGCAGCTTATTTACGGGAACCTACGAGCAGTACTTC. Its translation: CASSLFTGTYEQYF.

The chain combines TRBV4-1 with TRBJ2-1; TRBD2 aligns across 9 bases. V trimming: 0 bases; J trimming: 0 bases; junction bases outside the gene matches: 9. Per germline, CDR1 MGHRA and CDR2 YSYEKL. The CDR3 sequence is 19 residues long. The chain's CDR3 is CASSQDLAGGVSSYNEQFF. CDR3 bases: TGCGCCAGCAGCCAAGATCTGGCGGGAGGGGTGAGCTCCTACAATGAGCAGTTCTTC.

V gene TRBV4-1 combines with J gene TRBJ2-1, with 7 bases fitting TRBD1. Germline CDR1 reads MGHRA; CDR2 reads YSYEKL. The J segment lost 0 bases and the V segment lost 0 bases, leaving 8 bases of the junction unmatched. This CDR3 is 18 amino acids long. The CDR3 region is CASSQDRGPLSSYNEQFF. The CDR3, as DNA: TGCGCCAGCAGCCAAGATAGGGGGCCCCTTAGCTCCTACAATGAGCAGTTCTTC.

This clone was observed a few times. This chain uses TRBV30 with TRBJ1-5; 10 bases map to TRBD1. The V segment lost 2 bases and the J segment 9 bases; nucleotides outside the gene matches: 10. CDR3 size: 15 residues. Germline V CDR1 and CDR2: GTSNPN, SVGIG (reference sequence). CDR3 region: CAWSISGQGTRPQHF. Here the CDR3 DNA reads TGTGCCTGGAGTATATCGGGACAGGGGACTAGGCCCCAGCATTTT.

V usage is TRBV6-1 and J usage is TRBJ2-3; D possibly corresponds to TRBD1 (5 bases). The CDR3 loop spans 14 amino acids. The ends were cut back, 7 bases at V and 0 bases at J, with 11 bases in the middle. Germline lookup yields CDR1 MNHNS and CDR2 SASEGT. For the CDR3, the DNA is TGTGCCAGCATGGAACAGGTTAGCACAGATACGCAGTATTTT. It yields the protein CASMEQVSTDTQYF.

This sequence joins TRBV6-5 and TRBJ2-7; 8 nucleotides match TRBD1. V lost 5 bases, J lost 4 bases, and 10 bases stayed unmatched. Germline-derived CDR1 and CDR2 are MNHEY and SVGAGI. This CDR3 has 15 amino acids. CDR3 loop: CASSPRQGAAYEQYF. CDR3 sequence (DNA): TGTGCCAGCAGTCCCCGTCAGGGGGCGGCGTACGAGCAGTACTTC.